A single sample gave rise to the 15 T cell receptor beta chains below, sequenced in a study of shared clonotypes between healthy human individuals. Naive CD8 cells were CD45RO-negative, positively selected for CCR7, excluding terminally differentiated effector memory CD45RA+ cells. TCRdb's copy holds only in-frame clones and misses some; the assay was immunoSEQ multiplex PCR. The sample contains approximately 720,000 clones, about 91% of which appear only once. The sample taken for sequencing was naive CD8+ T cells sorted from blood. All receptors come from a young man in good health.

Concerning this clone: The same CDR3 is also encoded by other DNA sequences in this sample. Here the CDR3 DNA reads TGTGCCAGCAGTTTCCAGACATACGAGCAGTACTTC. This gives the protein CASSFQTYEQYF. The rearrangement uses TRBV28 and TRBJ2-7; no clear D gene. With 3 bases removed from V and 4 bases from J, the gap between germline ends came to 7 bases. This CDR3 has 12 amino acids. Germline assignment: CDR1 MDHEN and CDR2 SYDVKM.

The chain recombines TRBV6-1 with TRBJ2-1, with a tentative D call TRBD1 (6 bases). Germline assignment: CDR1 MNHNS and CDR2 SASEGT. The CDR3 is 15 residues long. V was clipped by 3 bases and J by 4 bases, with 13 bases between them. The CDR3 sequence: CASSEEWTEYNEQFF. The CDR3 nucleotides read TGTGCCAGCAGTGAGGAATGGACAGAGTACAATGAGCAGTTCTTC.

The V call is TRBV5-1, the J call TRBJ2-7, with D uncertain. CDR1 is SGHRS, CDR2 YFSETQ, per germline. The germline V and J ends were trimmed by 1 base and 0 bases, with 8 bases remaining between them. CDR3 length: 14 residues. The CDR3 DNA reads TGCGCCAGCAGCTTGTTTGCCGGCTCCTACGAGCAGTACTTC. Protein: CASSLFAGSYEQYF.

This clone was recorded once. The V call is TRBV7-2, the J call TRBJ2-3, with D possibly called TRBD1 or TRBD2 (5 bases each). The ends were cut back, 7 bases at V and 0 bases at J, with 17 bases in the middle. The CDR3 is 16 residues long. Germline V gene lookup returns CDR1 SGHTA and CDR2 FQGNSA. Written as DNA, the CDR3 is TGTGCCAGCACCCTGGGGTGGGGACGCAGCACAGATACGCAGTATTTT. It is translated as CASTLGWGRSTDTQYF.

The rearrangement links TRBV2 to TRBJ1-5; D gene uncertain. The germline V and J ends were trimmed by 6 bases and 7 bases, with 13 bases remaining between them. Germline assignment: CDR1 SNHLY and CDR2 FYNNEI. This CDR3 is 13 amino acids long. CDR3: CASRLLGDQPQHF. The CDR3 coding sequence is TGTGCCAGCAGACTACTGGGAGACCAGCCCCAGCATTTT.

The gene calls are TRBV5-1 and TRBJ2-7; TRBD2 matches at 8 bases. J lost 0 bases, V lost 0 bases, and 5 bases had no gene match. Germline CDR1 and CDR2: SGHRS and YFSETQ. This CDR3 comprises 16 residues. For the CDR3, the DNA is TGCGCCAGCAGCTTGGCCCCCACTAGCGGCTCCTACGAGCAGTACTTC. Translation gives CASSLAPTSGSYEQYF.

This clone was detected a few times. The V and J genes are TRBV7-9 and TRBJ2-7, with a tentative D call TRBD2 (6 bases). This CDR3 comprises 12 residues. The germline V and J ends were trimmed by 5 bases and 3 bases, with 8 bases remaining between them. CDR1 and CDR2 from the germline V gene are SEHNR and FQNEAQ (reference sequence). The CDR3 loop is CASSPGDYEQYF. In DNA, the CDR3 is TGTGCCAGCAGCCCGGGGGACTACGAGCAGTACTTC.

This chain links TRBV27 with TRBJ2-1; 8 bases agree with TRBD1. Germline V gene lookup returns CDR1 MNHEY and CDR2 SMNVEV (reference sequence). Trimming removed 6 bases from V and 2 bases from J; junction bases left unmatched: 0. The CDR3 is made up of 13 amino acids. CDR3: CASRTGAYNEQFF. The CDR3 coding sequence is TGTGCCAGCAGGACAGGGGCCTACAATGAGCAGTTCTTC.

V is TRBV4-1 and J is TRBJ2-7, with 10 positions matching TRBD1. The CDR3 runs 15 residues. From germline, CDR1 is MGHRA and CDR2 YSYEKL. With V trimmed by 0 bases and J by 6 bases, 5 bases remained unmatched. CDR3 protein: CASSQEGGQGSEQYF. CDR3 nucleotides: TGCGCCAGCAGCCAAGAAGGGGGACAGGGGAGCGAGCAGTACTTC.

This chain connects TRBV27 to TRBJ1-1; D perhaps matches TRBD1 (5 bases). V lost 5 bases, J lost 3 bases, and 16 bases lay in between. Germline V CDR1 and CDR2: MNHEY, SMNVEV (reference sequence). This CDR3 spans 15 amino acids. CDR3 protein: CASSPPLTGYTEAFF. DNA of the CDR3: TGTGCCAGCAGTCCCCCCCTAACAGGTTACACTGAAGCTTTCTTT.

This clone was counted a few times. The V gene is TRBV9, the J gene TRBJ1-5; TRBD1 agrees at 8 bases. V was pared by 4 bases and J by 0 bases, with 6 bases of the junction left unmatched. From germline, CDR1 is SGDLS and CDR2 YYNGEE. This CDR3 has 16 residues. CDR3 nucleotide sequence: TGTGCCAGCAGCCAAGGGACAGGTTATAGCAATCAGCCCCAGCATTTT. Amino acid sequence: CASSQGTGYSNQPQHF.

The chain has TRBV5-6 and TRBJ2-5; D gene unclear. V was shortened by 0 bases and J by 3 bases, with 18 bases between the two germline ends. This CDR3 comprises 17 residues. Per the germline V gene, CDR1 is SGHDT and CDR2 is YYEEEE. The DNA of the CDR3 is TGTGCCAGCAGCTTGGCTTTAGGGTGGCAGACCAAAGAGACCCAGTACTTC. Encoded protein: CASSLALGWQTKETQYF.

V and J are TRBV25-1 and TRBJ2-7; possible D gene TRBD2, 6 bases. Trimming removed 2 bases from V and 3 bases from J, with 14 bases in between. Germline CDR1 is MGHDK and CDR2 is SYGVNS. This CDR3 contains 15 residues. This chain's CDR3 is CASSEGGTSSYEQYF. In nucleotides, the CDR3 is TGTGCCAGCAGTGAAGGGGGTACTAGCAGCTACGAGCAGTACTTC.

CDR3 sequence (DNA): TGTGCCAGCAGTCCGGCCGGGGGTACGGGGACCCAGTACTTC. This translates into CASSPAGGTGTQYF. The chain uses TRBV28 and TRBJ2-5; possibly TRBD2 for D (6 bases). The CDR3 runs to 14 residues. Germline CDR1 and CDR2: MDHEN and SYDVKM. V was clipped by 5 bases and J by 7 bases, with 17 bases between them.

The chain employs TRBV28 and TRBJ2-7, with 7 positions matching TRBD2. The CDR3 sequence is 11 residues long. Looked up from germline, CDR1 is MDHEN and CDR2 is SYDVKM. V shed 6 bases and J 7 bases; nucleotides not matched to a gene: 3. The chain's CDR3 is CASRAGREQYF. The CDR3 coding sequence is TGTGCCAGCAGAGCGGGGCGGGAGCAGTACTTC.